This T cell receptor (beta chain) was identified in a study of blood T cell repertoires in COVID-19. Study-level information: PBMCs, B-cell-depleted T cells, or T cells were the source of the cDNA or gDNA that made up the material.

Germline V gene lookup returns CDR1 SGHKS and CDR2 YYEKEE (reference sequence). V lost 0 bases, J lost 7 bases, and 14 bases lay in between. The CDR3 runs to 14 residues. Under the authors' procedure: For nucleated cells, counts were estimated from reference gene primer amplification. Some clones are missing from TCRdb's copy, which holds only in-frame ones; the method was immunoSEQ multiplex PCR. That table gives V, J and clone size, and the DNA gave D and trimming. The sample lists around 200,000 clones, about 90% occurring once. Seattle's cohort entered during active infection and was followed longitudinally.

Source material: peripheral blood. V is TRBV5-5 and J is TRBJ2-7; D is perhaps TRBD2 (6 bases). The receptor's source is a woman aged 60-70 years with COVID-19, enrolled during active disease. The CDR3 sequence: CASSLDTVAGEQYF. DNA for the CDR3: TGTGCCAGCAGCTTGGACACGGTGGCGGGGGAGCAGTACTTC.